Following are 23 T cell receptor beta chains from one sample sequenced in a study of blood T cell repertoires in COVID-19. Sequenced by immunoSEQ multiplex PCR; TCRdb stores in-frame clones only, minus some. Of about 230,000 clones in the sample, about 84% were seen once. Sample: PBMCs or T cells enriched from blood (not recorded which). All receptors come from a man between 60 and 75 years old who had recovered from COVID-19.

V gene TRBV5-1 combines with J gene TRBJ1-1; 7 positions agree with TRBD1. Trimming removed 5 bases from V and 1 base from J; junction bases left unmatched: 5. This CDR3 region has 14 residues. The germline gives CDR1 SGHRS, CDR2 YFSETQ. CDR3 region: CASSPTGANTEAFF. The CDR3, as DNA: TGCGCCAGCAGTCCTACAGGGGCGAACACTGAAGCTTTCTTT. The variable domain in full, with the rest retrieved from reference TRBV5-1 and TRBJ1-1, is KAGVTQTPRYLIKTRGQQVTLSCSPISGHRSVSWYQQTPGQGLQFLFEYFSETQRNKGNFPGRFSGRQFSNSRSEMNVSTLELGDSALYLCASSPTGANTEAFFGQGTRLTVV.

This clone is a singleton in its sample. V usage is TRBV29-1 and J usage is TRBJ2-3; 11 bases line up with TRBD2. The V and J ends lost 4 bases and 3 bases, in that order; junction bases with no gene match: 6. The CDR3 contains 15 residues. Germline lookup yields CDR1 SQVTM and CDR2 ANQGSEA. CDR3 nucleotide sequence: TGCAGCGTTGGGGTTAGCGGGGGGGCGACAGATACGCAGTATTTT. Amino acids: CSVGVSGGATDTQYF.

V usage is TRBV25-1 and J usage is TRBJ2-4, with unresolved D. V was pared by 1 base and J by 1 base, with 11 bases between. The germline CDR1 and CDR2 sequences are MGHDK and SYGVNS. The CDR3 spans 16 residues. The CDR3 region is CASSELDTSAKNIQYF. In DNA, the CDR3 is TGTGCCAGCAGTGAATTAGACACTTCGGCCAAAAACATTCAGTACTTC.

This chain connects TRBV24-1 to TRBJ1-2; D gene ambiguous. The ends were cut back, 5 bases at V and 3 bases at J, with 12 bases in the middle. The CDR3 length is 14 residues. Per the germline V gene, CDR1 is KGHDR and CDR2 is SFDVKD. The CDR3 is CATSGPGGYYGYTF. Written as DNA, the CDR3 is TGTGCCACCAGTGGCCCGGGCGGGTACTATGGCTACACCTTC.

This chain links TRBV7-9 with TRBJ1-6, with D unclear. Germline CDR1 reads SEHNR; CDR2 reads FQNEAQ (reference sequence). V lost 1 base and J lost 10, with 14 bases in between. The CDR3 has 15 residues. The CDR3 region is CASSLGGGRWSPLHF. CDR3 in DNA: TGTGCCAGCAGCTTAGGTGGAGGGAGGTGGTCACCCCTCCACTTT.

This chain uses TRBV5-6 with TRBJ1-2; TRBD1 might be the D (5 bases). The CDR3 consists of 14 residues. The V end was cut by 0 bases, the J end by 3 bases, with 9 bases between. Germline V gene data show CDR1 as SGHDT and CDR2 as YYEEEE. The CDR3 sequence is CASSLVGDDYGYTF. The DNA of the CDR3 is TGTGCCAGCAGCTTGGTAGGGGATGACTATGGCTACACCTTC.

The V gene is TRBV4-1, the J gene TRBJ2-4; no firm D call. Trimming took off 0 bases at V and 1 base at J, with 4 bases between the two ends. Germline CDR1 reads MGHRA; CDR2 reads YSYEKL. The CDR3 spans 14 residues. The CDR3 DNA reads TGCGCCAGCAGCCAAGACGGGGCCAAAAACATTCAGTACTTC. Amino acid sequence: CASSQDGAKNIQYF.

The chain couples TRBV4-2 to TRBJ1-3; 7 nucleotides align to TRBD1. The CDR3 is made up of 15 amino acids. CDR1 and CDR2 (germline): LGHNA, YNFKEQ. Germline trimming cut 8 bases from V and 0 bases from J; bases unmatched to any gene: 7. CDR3 sequence (DNA): TGTGCCAGCGGTAAACAGGGGCCCTCTGGAAACACCATATATTTT. This translates into CASGKQGPSGNTIYF.

This rearrangement joins TRBV19 to TRBJ1-4; D gene ambiguous. V gave up 8 bases and J gave up 7 bases, with 14 bases separating them. This CDR3 is built from 13 residues. From germline, CDR1 is LNHDA and CDR2 SQIVND (reference sequence). The CDR3 DNA reads as TGTGCCAGTCGTAGAGCGGGTATTGAAAAACTGTTTTTT. This sequence encodes CASRRAGIEKLFF.

The rearrangement uses TRBV11-3 and TRBJ1-3; 8 bases align to TRBD1. This CDR3 region has 17 residues. CDR1 is SGHNT and CDR2 is YENEEA in the germline V gene. The V and J ends lost 5 bases and 0 bases, in that order; junction bases with no gene match: 9. The CDR3 nucleotides are TGTGCCAGCAGCCCTGGGACAGGAAAAGACTCTGGAAACACCATATATTTT. It is translated as CASSPGTGKDSGNTIYF.

CDR3 DNA sequence: TGTGCCACAAAGCGGGACAGGGGCAATGAGCAGTTCTTC. This gives the protein CATKRDRGNEQFF. The chain links TRBV12-3 or TRBV12-4 to TRBJ2-1; 10 bases are shared with TRBD1. V was pared by 10 bases and J by 6 bases, with 6 bases of the junction left unmatched. CDR3 length equals 13 residues.

For the CDR3, the DNA is TGCGCCAGCAGTCCAGCAGGGGGCCGGGAGACCCAGTACTTC. Translated: CASSPAGGRETQYF. The chain links TRBV4-3 to TRBJ2-5, with TRBD1 matching over 8 bases. The trim removed 6 bases at V and 5 bases at J, leaving 8 bases unmatched. The CDR3 has 14 residues. Germline CDR1 LGHNA, CDR2 YSLEER.

The rearrangement links TRBV7-2 to TRBJ1-5, with no clear D. Germline V gives CDR1 SGHTA, CDR2 FQGNSA. The CDR3 sequence is 14 residues long. V lost 1 base and J 6 bases, leaving 10 bases between the germline ends. CDR3 loop: CASSLVGVSQPQHF. DNA of the CDR3: TGTGCCAGCAGCTTAGTCGGTGTTAGTCAGCCCCAGCATTTT.

The chain's CDR3 is CASSREISYEQYF. CDR3 DNA sequence: TGTGCCAGCAGTAGGGAGATAAGCTACGAGCAGTACTTC. The J gene is TRBJ2-7, the V gene TRBV6-5, with a possible D match to TRBD2 (5 bases). This CDR3 spans 13 amino acids. Trimming pared 5 bases from V and 3 bases from J, leaving 11 bases between. Germline loops: CDR1 MNHEY, CDR2 SVGAGI.

The rearrangement joins TRBV6-1 to TRBJ2-3; possibly TRBD2 for D (7 bases). The CDR3 runs 14 residues. Trimming took 2 bases from V and 4 from J, leaving 10 bases between them. The germline V gene has CDR1 MNHNS and CDR2 SASEGT. The CDR3 coding sequence is TGTGCCAGCAGTGAAAAGGGGGGGCCAGATACGCAGTATTTT. It yields the protein CASSEKGGPDTQYF.

CDR3 nucleotides: TGTGCCAGCAGTGAATGGGACAGGGGAACGGAGACCCAGTACTTC. It is translated as CASSEWDRGTETQYF. V and J are TRBV6-1 and TRBJ2-5; 10 bases align to TRBD1. CDR3 length: 15 residues. The V and J ends lost 2 bases and 5 bases, in that order; junction bases with no gene match: 5. The germline gives CDR1 MNHNS, CDR2 SASEGT.

This chain uses TRBV7-2 with TRBJ1-2, with no clear D. Deletions cut 5 bases from V and 4 bases from J, with 11 bases between. The CDR3 is made up of 13 amino acids. Germline V CDR1 and CDR2: SGHTA, FQGNSA. CDR3: CASSTGSPYGYTF. CDR3 coding DNA: TGTGCCAGCAGCACCGGGAGCCCCTATGGCTACACCTTC.

The rearrangement joins TRBV6-2 or TRBV6-3 to TRBJ2-7, with 7 bases lining up with TRBD1. The CDR3 runs 13 residues. In germline, CDR1 is MNHEY, CDR2 SVGEGT. Trimming cost V 4 bases and J 2 bases; bases outside gene matches: 2. CDR3 coding DNA: TGTGCCAGCAGTTGGACAGGACCCTACGAGCAGTACTTC. It codes for CASSWTGPYEQYF.

This clone was detected only once. The chain employs TRBV6-5 and TRBJ1-2; no firm D call. The CDR3 length is 13 residues. In germline, CDR1 is MNHEY, CDR2 SVGAGI. The V end lost 0 bases, the J end lost 7 bases, and 9 bases lay between the germline ends. CDR3 protein: CASSYSGGLGYTF. CDR3 nucleotides: TGTGCCAGCAGTTACTCGGGAGGGCTTGGCTACACCTTC.

V usage is TRBV19 and J usage is TRBJ2-3; TRBD2 might be the D (7 bases). Trimming removed 8 bases from V and 1 base from J, with 16 bases in between. CDR3 size: 15 residues. Germline V gene data show CDR1 as LNHDA and CDR2 as SQIVND (reference sequence). Here the CDR3 DNA reads TGTGCCAGTCGAGGGGGGGGCTTGGGCACAGATACGCAGTATTTT. Translated, it gives CASRGGGLGTDTQYF.

This chain links TRBV3-1 (or the pseudogene TRBV3-2) with TRBJ2-1, with D maybe TRBD2 (6 bases). CDR1 is LGHDT, CDR2 YNNKEL, per germline (reference sequence). V was trimmed by 4 bases and J by 8 bases, leaving 18 bases between them. The CDR3 has 15 residues. CDR3 protein: CASSPPGLPFHEQFF. The CDR3 bases are TGTGCCAGCAGCCCCCCGGGACTGCCCTTCCATGAGCAGTTCTTC.

This clone was seen more than once but under ten times. This chain connects TRBV10-3 to TRBJ1-3; tentatively, D is TRBD1 (6 bases). The CDR3 consists of 14 residues. Germline assignment: CDR1 ENHRY and CDR2 SYGVKD. Between the trimmed V and J ends, which lost 0 bases and 11 bases, there was a span of 14 bases. For the CDR3, the DNA is TGTGCCATCAGTGAGTCGACGGGAGGACAGTCCATATATTTT. It translates to CAISESTGGQSIYF.

This clone was seen just once. The rearrangement joins TRBV7-9 to TRBJ1-5; 9 positions agree with TRBD1. CDR3 length: 14 residues. The germline V gene encodes CDR1 SEHNR and CDR2 FQNEAQ (reference sequence). The V gene end was trimmed by 8 bases and the J gene end by 5 bases; junction bases not matched to a gene: 7. The CDR3 loop is CASSGQGRDQPQHF. The CDR3 nucleotides read TGTGCCAGCTCCGGACAGGGGAGGGATCAGCCCCAGCATTTT.